What follows are 5 T cell receptor beta chains derived from one specimen sequenced in a study of T cells in Graves' hyperthyroidism and ophthalmopathy. RNA transcripts provided the source from which TCR beta CDR3 regions were amplified. In the first-round RT-PCR of the TCR CDR3, the HTBI primer set was used. TCRdb ran MiXCR on the multiplex PCR reads and lists one entry per CDR3 protein. The data contain almost 350,000 distinct CDR3 sequences, 18% of them singletons. The sequenced sample consisted of blood. These receptor sequences come from a woman aged 40 to 50 with Graves' ophthalmopathy.

This clonotype was detected only a few times. The chain carries TRBV6-1 and TRBJ1-2, with 7 bases matching TRBD1. After removal of 1 base from V and 5 bases from J, the junction contained 4 bases not matched to a gene. The CDR3 runs 14 residues. Germline values: CDR1 MNHNS, CDR2 SASEGT. CDR3 sequence reads: CASSEVPGGYGYTF. The CDR3 DNA reads as TGTGCCAGCAGTGAAGTTCCAGGGGGTTATGGCTACACCTTC.

The chain uses TRBV5-1 and TRBJ2-7; the D is unclear. Trimming shortened V by 4 bases and J by 5 bases, and 13 bases separated the two germline ends. Germline CDR1 reads SGHRS; CDR2 reads YFSETQ. The CDR3 covers 13 residues. DNA of the CDR3: TGCGCCAGCAGCCTCATCGGTATGAACGAGCAGTACTTC. As protein: CASSLIGMNEQYF.

This clonotype was seen repeatedly, ten times or more. The V call is TRBV11-2, the J call TRBJ2-7; D not resolved. Looked up from germline, CDR1 is SGHAT and CDR2 is FQNNGV. The CDR3 has 15 amino acids. Deletions cut 0 bases from V and 3 bases from J, with 12 bases between. CDR3 in amino acids: CASSLDHDGHYEQYF. The CDR3 region has the DNA TGTGCCAGCAGCTTAGATCACGACGGTCACTACGAGCAGTACTTC.

The chain employs TRBV15 and TRBJ1-2; TRBD1 matches at 9 bases. Germline CDR1 is LNHNV and CDR2 is YYDKDF (reference sequence). V was clipped by 3 bases and J by 3 bases; unmatched bases: 8. The CDR3 is made up of 16 amino acids. CDR3 sequence (DNA): TGTGCCACCAGCAGGATCGACCGGGACAGGGACTATGGCTACACCTTC. It yields the protein CATSRIDRDRDYGYTF.

The table lists this clonotype with many counts. As DNA, the CDR3 is TGTGCCAGCAGGACACCGGGACAGGTGGCCGGGGAGCTGTTTTTT. Translation gives CASRTPGQVAGELFF. This chain uses TRBV6-1 with TRBJ2-2; TRBD1 matches 8 bases. Germline V CDR1 and CDR2: MNHNS, SASEGT. Trimming at V came to 6 bases and at J to 6 bases, leaving 9 bases not matched to a gene. The CDR3 runs to 15 residues.